This entry is about one T cell receptor beta chain. This clone was detected once. Its antigen target is currently unknown. No clone much larger than this one lies a single base away; base qualities are absent. Patients with a history of autoimmune disease or receiving systemic immunosuppression were excluded from the trial. Peripheral blood for TCR sequencing was drawn from every dose cohort at baseline, at cycle 4 day 1 and at cycle 7 day 1. Samples were obtained from an open-label, multicenter, first-in-human phase I dose-escalation trial of ivuxolimab. The trial enrolled adults with locally advanced or metastatic head and neck squamous cell, hepatocellular, melanoma or renal cell carcinoma. Before TCR sequencing, CD4+ and CD8+ T cells were separately sorted from peripheral blood. This entry comes from a study of OX40 agonist ivuxolimab in advanced cancers. A note on the overall study: Ivuxolimab was an agonistic, fully human IgG2 monoclonal antibody directed against OX40 (CD134), a costimulatory receptor. Intravenous ivuxolimab was administered to patients every 2 weeks at six dose levels: 0.01, 0.1, 0.3, 1.5, 3 and 10 mg/kg. Among the roughly 50 dose-escalation patients, roughly 20 had hepatocellular carcinoma, 15 or so melanoma, 9 renal cell carcinoma and 9 head and neck cancer. In the dose-escalation cohort, more than 75% of patients were male, and the mean age was around 60 years, with a range of roughly 20 to 85. Prior anti-PD-1, anti-PD-L1 or anti-CTLA-4 therapy was permitted, and about two fifths of dose-escalation patients had received checkpoint inhibitors. Partial responses occurred in three dose-escalation patients: two with cutaneous melanoma and one with hepatocellular carcinoma. The point of sequencing TCRbeta in the periphery was to test whether ivuxolimab changed TCR sequence diversity and drove clonal T-cell expansion. The monotherapy dose-escalation portion (N of about 47 patients) of the phase I ivuxolimab trial is reported in the paper. Here is what the overall study found, with its caveats: At doses of 0.1 to 3.0 mg/kg, clonal expansion of both CD4+ and CD8+ blood T cells was observed from baseline to week 6. Low levels of normalized T-cell clonal expansion were also seen in some patients who did not respond. In partial responders in the 0.1-3.0 mg/kg groups, normalized peripheral clonal expansion was found to be among the lowest, especially among CD8+ T cells. Antigen specificity was not determined for the clonally expanded peripheral T cells. On average, CD8+ T cells showed more expanded clones than CD4+ T cells after ivuxolimab.

The germline V gene gives CDR1 as SGHTA and CDR2 as FQGTGA. The CDR3 covers 13 residues, taking in both the cysteine and the phenylalanine. The DNA shown is the 39-base CDR3, in frame from base 1. The trim is 2 bases for V and 10 bases for J, with a gap of 12 bases between the germline ends. To sequence the TCRbeta CDR3 region, genomic DNA was isolated from the sorted cells. TCRbeta CDR3 regions were sequenced using the immunoSEQ Assay. Imported from immuneACCESS, the table was reduced by TCRdb to in-frame sequences with V and J called. These copies leave out some clones; in studies compared against another copy, an unresolved V gene accounts for under half, and the cause of the remainder is not known. The table for this sample lists roughly 76,000 clones; 85% to 90% of them were counted only once. The ten biggest clones cover about 3% of the sample.

The source material was CD4+ or CD8+ T cells sorted from blood, sampled in a trial of the OX40 agonist ivuxolimab. The V and J genes are TRBV7-3 and TRBJ2-1; a tentative D match to TRBD2 spans 5 bases. The receptor was derived from an adult with an advanced solid tumor such as melanoma, head and neck, liver or kidney cancer. The sequenced DNA is TGTGCCAGCAGCTTAGACTATCTAGGAGAGCAGTTCTTC. It translates as CASSLDYLGEQFF.